This T cell receptor (beta chain) was captured in a study of T-cell reconstitution after alpha-beta-depleted transplantation in children (dated by TCRdb to the mid-2010s). Notes on the research overall: T-cell immune reconstitution after TCRalphabeta/CD19-depleted allogeneic hematopoietic cell transplantation in children was quantitatively tracked in the study by means of TCR repertoire profiling. Study-wide findings and limitations: Apparently early alphabetaT-cell count recovery about two months after transplant reportedly relied on only several hundred rapidly expanded clones derived from non-depleted graft cells. In some patients, the high TCRbeta diversity seen at day 60 was put down to recipient T cells and intrathymic progenitors that had survived conditioning. Hyperexpanded clone frequencies declined over subsequent months; after one year, T-cell counts and TCRbeta diversity were mostly attributed to newly produced T cells.

The sample holds many counts of this clonotype. No cognate antigen has been identified for it. Per-nucleotide qualities are absent, and no much larger clonotype sits a single base away. Library prep was done by PCR. Sequencing used an Illumina HiSeq 2500. TCR library preparation used molecular barcoding, with unique molecular identifiers applied to normalize quantification of the TCRbeta repertoire. TCRdb's own reprocessing of the public reads used fastp at Q25 and MiXCR and kept productive beta chains. Entries that share a CDR3 protein sequence are merged under the most common genes and DNA. Within this sample are under 750,000 distinct CDR3 sequences, with more than 20% of them counted one time only. The ten largest account for 13% to 15% of the sample. The CDR1 and CDR2 encoded by the germline V gene are SGHTA and FQGNSA. Including cysteine and phenylalanine, the CDR3 has 19 amino acids. Just the 57-base CDR3 DNA is kept, in frame starting at base 1. V is cut by 5 bases and J by 1 base, and the space between the germline ends is 21 bases.

What this sample's treatment or condition label stands for: allogeneic hematopoietic cell transplantation with graft depleted of TCRalphabeta T cells and CD19 B cells. TCRalphabeta/CD19-depleted allogeneic hematopoietic cell grafts were given to the transplant recipients, all of whom were children. Recombination joined TRBV7-2 with TRBJ2-6, with an unclear D gene assignment. The sequence came from a boy under two years old who had a stem cell transplant for acute myeloid leukemia, so the T cells may come from the graft donor. The material sequenced was PBMCs, mostly from graft donor cells, taken 360 days after TCRalphabeta/CD19-depleted stem cell transplant. The CDR3 region reads CASSPRARVFQSGANVLTF. DNA sequence: TGTGCCAGCAGCCCAAGGGCCCGGGTTTTTCAGTCTGGGGCCAACGTCCTGACTTTC.